This T cell receptor beta chain was observed in a study of cytomegalovirus exposure and HLA in healthy donors (TCRdb year 2017). For the wider study: The roughly 670 repertoires of the first cohort and the 120 validation repertoires were produced on the same platform, according to a later analysis. The study aimed to test whether signatures of past pathogen exposure could be identified by cataloging public T cell receptors. In addition to the first cohort of several hundred subjects, a separate validation cohort of 100 to 150 different subjects was used. To predict cytomegalovirus infection status, the study combined high-throughput TCR immunosequencing, statistical association of individual TCRs with disease status, and machine learning.

Donors formed part of the validation cohort, which comprised about 130 subjects and was distinct from the first cohort of 666 subjects. The germline V gene yields SGHNT for CDR1 and YENEEA for CDR2. The V and J ends are trimmed by 5 bases and 6 bases, leaving 17 bases between them. The CDR3 starts with the cysteine, ends with the phenylalanine, and has 15 residues. Of all the DNA, just the CDR3 is kept, 45 bases in frame from base 1. Library preparation employed the immunoSEQ multiplex PCR assay. On the authors' methods: A statistical classification framework was built for diagnosing cytomegalovirus status from the catalog of TCR beta chain sequences. The table comes from immuneACCESS by way of TCRdb, which keeps in-frame sequences with V and J called. Part of the clones is missing from these tables; in studies checked, under half for an unresolved V gene and the rest for unknown reasons. Clone size and the V and J calls come from that table; the DNA yielded D and trimming. Here the sample has over 100,000 clones; 85% to 90% occur a single time. The top ten clonotypes cover 2% to 2.5% of the sample.

The full study reports these points: In vitro tests confirmed that a few of the cytomegalovirus-associated TCR beta chains recognize cytomegalovirus antigens. In both the original and validation cohorts, the classifier was reported to diagnose cytomegalovirus status with high specificity and sensitivity. All 130 or so repertoires were used to score co-occurrence in the validation cohort in a later analysis, because that analysis had no HLA typing for the cohort. The study gave a list of about 160 TCR beta chains associated with cytomegalovirus. A later analysis found that TCRs clustered in the first cohort also tended to co-occur in the 95 to 150 validation repertoires, with approximately 95% of cluster scores above 0. The authors suggested that the approach could potentially be generalized to other disease states and immunological phenotypes. Across donors, most TCR sequences were observed very rarely, whereas some public TCRs were present in many individuals.

In the case of this clone: Its cognate antigen has yet to be identified. No quality values exist for individual bases; no much larger clone is one base distant.

The rearrangement joined TRBV11-3 to TRBJ2-1, with the identity of the D gene unclear. Sample: PBMCs. This TCR was sampled from a woman aged 18 to 35 in good health and CMV-seronegative. The CDR3: CASSLPGQARNEQFF. The nucleotide sequence is TGTGCCAGCAGCCTCCCCGGCCAGGCCCGCAATGAGCAGTTCTTC.